This T cell receptor beta chain came from a study of cytomegalovirus exposure and HLA in healthy donors. The study's findings and limits: Researchers reported from a later analysis that most CMV-associated TCR beta chains appeared HLA-restricted.

In regard to this clone: As yet, its antigen is unknown.

The CDR3 consists of 15 residues. From germline, CDR1 is SGHDT and CDR2 YYEEEE. V was clipped by 1 base and J by 8 bases, with 17 bases between them. PCR employed 60 Vbeta and 13 Jbeta primers. As originally analysed: An analysis that came later counted 80 million or so unique TCR beta chains, roughly 11 million shared. TCRdb keeps only in-frame clones here, not all; method: immunoSEQ multiplex PCR. The V and J calls and clone size are taken from that table; D and trimming were inferred from the DNA. The top ten clones hold 2.9% of a sample with around 63,000 clones, 65% to 80% of them seen once. The chain has TRBV5-6 and TRBJ2-3; possible D gene TRBD1, 5 bases. The source is a woman in her thirties in good health and CMV-seronegative. The specimen sequenced was PBMCs. The CDR3 region has the DNA TGTGCCAGCAGCTTGTTAAGCTCAGGGTTAGGTACGCAGTATTTT. Amino acid sequence: CASSLLSSGLGTQYF.